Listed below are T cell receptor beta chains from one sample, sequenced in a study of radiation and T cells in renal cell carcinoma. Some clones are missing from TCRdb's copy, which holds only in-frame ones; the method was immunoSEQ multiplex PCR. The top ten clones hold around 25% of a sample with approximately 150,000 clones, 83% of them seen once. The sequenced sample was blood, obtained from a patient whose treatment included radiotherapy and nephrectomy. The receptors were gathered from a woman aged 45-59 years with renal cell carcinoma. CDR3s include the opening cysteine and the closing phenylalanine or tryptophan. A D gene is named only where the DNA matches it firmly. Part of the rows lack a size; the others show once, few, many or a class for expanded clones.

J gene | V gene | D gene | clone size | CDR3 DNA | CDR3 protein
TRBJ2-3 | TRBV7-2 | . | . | TGTGCCAGCAGCGGACAAGGGACAGATACGCAGTATTTT | CASSGQGTDTQYF
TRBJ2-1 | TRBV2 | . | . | TGTGCCAGCAGTGGCAACAATGAGCAGTTCTTC | CASSGNNEQFF
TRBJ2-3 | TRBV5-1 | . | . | TGCGCCAGCAGCTTGGAGGGTTTTGCAGATACGCAGTATTTT | CASSLEGFADTQYF
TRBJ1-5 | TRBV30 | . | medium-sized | TGTGCCTGGAGTAAAATGCAGGGTGGTCAGCCCCAGCATTTT | CAWSKMQGGQPQHF
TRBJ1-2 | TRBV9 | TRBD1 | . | TGTGCCAGCAGCGGGCTCAGGAGGGACAGGGGCCATAACTATGGCTACACCTTC | CASSGLRRDRGHNYGYTF
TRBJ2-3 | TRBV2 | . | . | TGTGCCAGCAGTGAAAGGCAGGTGGGCACAGATACGCAGTATTTT | CASSERQVGTDTQYF
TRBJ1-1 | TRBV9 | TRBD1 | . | TGTGCCAGCAGCGCCTATGGGACAGGGATGAACACTGAAGCTTTCTTT | CASSAYGTGMNTEAFF
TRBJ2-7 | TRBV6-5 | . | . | TGTGCCAGCAGTCGAAGTTCCTCGGGGGACTACGAGCAGTACTTC | CASSRSSSGDYEQYF
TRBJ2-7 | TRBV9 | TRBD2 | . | TGTGCCAGCAGCGTAAATGTAGCGGGGGGGGCCGAGCAGTACTTC | CASSVNVAGGAEQYF
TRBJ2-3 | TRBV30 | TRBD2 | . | TGTGCCTGGAGTGGTGCTAGCGGGATCACAGATACGCAGTATTTT | CAWSGASGITDTQYF
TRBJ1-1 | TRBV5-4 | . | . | TGTGCCAGCAGCCTGGGAGTCACTGAAGCTTTCTTT | CASSLGVTEAFF
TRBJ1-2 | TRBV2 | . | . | TGTGCCAGCAGGGGGACCTCACCTAACTATGGCTACACCTTC | CASRGTSPNYGYTF
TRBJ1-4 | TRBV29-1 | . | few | TGCAGCGTTGAAGGGGTTACCCACCCAACTAATGAAAAACTGTTTTTT | CSVEGVTHPTNEKLFF
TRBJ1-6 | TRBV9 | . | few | TGTGCCAGCAGCGTAGGGACAGTGAATTCACCCCTCCACTTT | CASSVGTVNSPLHF
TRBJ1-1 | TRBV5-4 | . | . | TGTGCCAGCAGCTTGACAGGGTTGACTGAAGCTTTCTTT | CASSLTGLTEAFF
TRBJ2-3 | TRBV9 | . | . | TGTGCCAGCAGCGTAGCACCTAACACAGATACGCAGTATTTT | CASSVAPNTDTQYF
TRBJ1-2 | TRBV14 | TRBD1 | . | TGTGCCAGCAGCCAATGGGACAGCGGCTACACCTTC | CASSQWDSGYTF
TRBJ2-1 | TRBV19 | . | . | TGTGCCAGTAGTCCTCGACAGGAGAGGAATGAGCAGTTCTTC | CASSPRQERNEQFF
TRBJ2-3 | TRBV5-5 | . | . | TGTGCCAGCAGCTTGGGGACAGACAACACAGATACGCAGTATTTT | CASSLGTDNTDTQYF
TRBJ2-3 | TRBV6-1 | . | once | TGTGCCAGCAGACGTACCGAGGATACGCAGTATTTT | CASRRTEDTQYF
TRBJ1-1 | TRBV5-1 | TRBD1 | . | TGCGCCAGCAGCACAGCCGGGACAGGGATTCTAGCTTTCTTT | CASSTAGTGILAFF
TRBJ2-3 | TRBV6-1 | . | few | TGTGCCAGCAGTCGACGGGACACTGGGGAAGATACGCAGTATTTT | CASSRRDTGEDTQYF
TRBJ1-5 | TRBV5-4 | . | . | TGTGCCAGCAGCCCAGGGGACCCCGAGGGCAATCAGCCCCAGCATTTT | CASSPGDPEGNQPQHF
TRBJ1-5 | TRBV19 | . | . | TGTGCCAGTACCACTTTGGGGGAAAGTAGCAATCAGCCCCAGCATTTT | CASTTLGESSNQPQHF
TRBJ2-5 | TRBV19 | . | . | TGTGCCAGTAGCGGCCTTCCCCAAGAGACCCAGTACTTC | CASSGLPQETQYF
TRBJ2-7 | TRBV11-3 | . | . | TGTGCCAGCAGCTTAGGTGGAGGGGGGGCCTACGAGCAGTACTTC | CASSLGGGGAYEQYF
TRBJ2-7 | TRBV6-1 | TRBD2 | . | TGTGCCAGCAGTGCCCATCGGACTAGCGGAACCTACGAGCAGTACTTC | CASSAHRTSGTYEQYF
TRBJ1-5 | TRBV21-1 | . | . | TGTGCCAGCAGCAAAGTTGTGACAGGGGTTGGCAATCAGCCCCAGCATTTT | CASSKVVTGVGNQPQHF
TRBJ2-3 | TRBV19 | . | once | TGTGCCAGTAAAATCATGTGGGCAGACTCCACAGATACGCAGTATTTT | CASKIMWADSTDTQYF
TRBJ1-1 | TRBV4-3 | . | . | TGCGCCAGCAGCCAAGAGCCGGGGGCGGAAGCTTTCTTT | CASSQEPGAEAFF
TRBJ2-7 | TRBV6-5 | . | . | TGTGCCAGCAGTTACTCGTCCCCACGTTACGAGCAGTACTTC | CASSYSSPRYEQYF
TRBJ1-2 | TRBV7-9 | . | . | TGTGCCAGCAGCAGCGACGGGTCTATTAGCTACACCTTC | CASSSDGSISYTF
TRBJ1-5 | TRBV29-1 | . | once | TGCAGCGTTGAGAACGGCGAGGGACAGCCCCAGCATTTT | CSVENGEGQPQHF
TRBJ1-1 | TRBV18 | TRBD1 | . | TGTGCCAGCTCACTCGACAGGGGTGGCATGCACACTGAAGCTTTCTTT | CASSLDRGGMHTEAFF
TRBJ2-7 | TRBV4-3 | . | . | TGCGCCAGCAGCCAAGCTGCCTCTATCAACTACGAGCAGTACTTC | CASSQAASINYEQYF
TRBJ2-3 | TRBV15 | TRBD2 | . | TGTGCCACCAGCAGAGATCAAGCGGGGTTCGCAGATACGCAGTATTTT | CATSRDQAGFADTQYF
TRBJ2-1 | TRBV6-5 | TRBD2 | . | TGTGCCAGCAGACTAGCGGGAGGCGGAGAGCAGTTCTTC | CASRLAGGGEQFF
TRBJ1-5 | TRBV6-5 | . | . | TGTGCCAGCGGCGAAGGCATCAGTGGCAATCAGCCCCAGCATTTT | CASGEGISGNQPQHF
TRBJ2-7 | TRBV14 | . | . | TGTGCCAGCAGCCAAGGGCGGTTCCAGTACTTC | CASSQGRFQYF
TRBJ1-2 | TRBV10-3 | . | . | TGTGCCATCAGTCCCATCGCGGGGAACTACGGCTACACCTTC | CAISPIAGNYGYTF
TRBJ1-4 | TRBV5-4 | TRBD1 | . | TGTGCCAGCAGCTTTGCAGGGGGCGGGAATGAAAAACTGTTTTTT | CASSFAGGGNEKLFF